Following are 3 T cell receptor beta chains from one sample sequenced in a study of cytomegalovirus exposure and HLA in healthy donors. The PCR ran on 60 Vbeta and 13 Jbeta primers. Generated by immunoSEQ multiplex PCR, the TCRdb table keeps only in-frame clones and is missing some. Of 130,000 or so clones listed, approximately 87% are singletons. Sample: PBMCs. The source is a man between 40 and 49 years old in good health and CMV-seronegative.

The V gene is TRBV19, the J gene TRBJ2-2; 7 positions agree with TRBD2. The junction had 13 bases not matched to a gene; V was cut back by 6 bases and J by 0 bases. The CDR3 consists of 18 residues. CDR1 is LNHDA, CDR2 SQIVND, per germline (reference sequence). The CDR3 is CASSHYSLAAANTGELFF. The CDR3 DNA reads as TGTGCCAGTAGCCATTACTCTCTAGCGGCAGCGAACACCGGGGAGCTGTTTTTT.

CDR3 protein: CSGGGGDTGELFF. In nucleotides, the CDR3 is TGCAGCGGGGGGGGAGGGGACACCGGGGAGCTGTTTTTT. This chain uses TRBV29-1 with TRBJ2-2, with TRBD2 identical over 7 bases. The CDR3 spans 13 residues. J was trimmed by 3 bases and V by 7 bases; bases with no gene match: 5. Germline assignment: CDR1 SQVTM and CDR2 ANQGSEA.

The chain uses TRBV11-2 and TRBJ1-1; no clear D. The CDR3 has 13 residues. The V gene lost 4 bases and the J gene lost 1 base, with 7 bases spanning the gap. Germline V gives CDR1 SGHAT, CDR2 FQNNGV. CDR3 bases: TGTGCCAGCAGCTCTCCCTGGAACACTGAAGCTTTCTTT. Protein product: CASSSPWNTEAFF.